What follows are 21 T cell receptor beta chains derived from one specimen sequenced in a study of shared clonotypes between healthy human individuals. Produced via immunoSEQ multiplex PCR; TCRdb's table is partial and in-frame only. The table includes fewer than 2.5 million clones, approximately 93% detected once. The sequencing input was naive CD4+ T cells from PBMCs. Noted subset: CD45RA+ positively selected. These receptors were obtained from a man younger than 30 in good health. Some clones in this sample may be carry-over from other donors' samples.

The J gene is TRBJ2-3, the V gene TRBV7-8, with a weak D call TRBD2 (5 bases). Germline CDR1 is SGHVS and CDR2 is FQNEAQ. This CDR3 region has 18 residues. V lost 5 bases to trimming and J lost 4 bases, with 25 bases between them. CDR3 residues: CASSPRAGPTTRPDTQYF. The DNA of the CDR3 is TGTGCCAGCAGCCCGAGGGCCGGGCCTACAACACGGCCAGATACGCAGTATTTT.

Comment on this clone: At one of its ends the junction is not consistent with the germline gene, which may arise from a read error. This chain joins TRBV27 and TRBJ2-1, with D hard to call. The germline V gene has CDR1 MNHEY and CDR2 SMNVEV (reference sequence). The CDR3 consists of 14 residues. CDR3 protein: CASSLSRRINEQFF. In DNA form, the CDR3 reads TGTGCCAGCAGTCTATCCCGACGGATCAATGAGCAGTTCTTC.

V is TRBV6-6 and J is TRBJ1-1, with D unresolved. V lost 5 bases to trimming and J lost 3 bases, with 16 bases between them. CDR1 and CDR2 (germline): MNHNY, SVGAGI (reference sequence). The length of the CDR3 is 15 residues. The CDR3, as DNA: TGTGCCAGCAGTCTGGCAGACCCCAATTACACTGAAGCTTTCTTT. Its protein is CASSLADPNYTEAFF.

The chain uses TRBV6-5 and TRBJ1-1, with D maybe TRBD1 (6 bases). Germline V gene sequence: CDR1 MNHEY, CDR2 SVGAGI. CDR3 length equals 14 residues. V was clipped by 2 bases and J by 5 bases, with 12 bases between them. The CDR3 region is CASSYRQGKTEAFF. The CDR3 nucleotides are TGTGCCAGCAGTTACAGGCAGGGGAAAACTGAAGCTTTCTTT.

The CDR3 DNA sequence: TGTGGGGGTCGAACTGAAGCTTTCTTT. It yields the protein CGGRTEAFF. The chain links TRBV21-1 to TRBJ1-1. TRBV21-1 is reported as a pseudogene. This CDR3 has 9 amino acids.

The chain carries TRBV27 and TRBJ2-7, with a weak D call TRBD2 (6 bases). V lost 4 bases to trimming and J lost 3 bases, with 16 bases between them. CDR1 MNHEY and CDR2 SMNVEV come from the germline V gene (reference sequence). This CDR3 has 15 residues. The CDR3 protein is CASSSRLVSSYEQYF. The DNA for the CDR3 is TGTGCCAGCAGTTCCAGACTAGTATCTAGCTACGAGCAGTACTTC.

The CDR3 DNA is TGTGCCAGCAGTTTTGCCCTCGGGACAGGGACTGAAGCTTTCTTT. Its protein is CASSFALGTGTEAFF. This sequence joins TRBV28 and TRBJ1-1, with 9 bases matching TRBD1. The CDR3 length is 15 residues. From germline, CDR1 is MDHEN and CDR2 SYDVKM. J gave up 5 bases and V 3 bases, and 7 bases lay outside the gene matches. Looking up the rest from reference TRBV28 and TRBJ1-1 gives the full variable domain: DVKVTQSSRYLVKRTGEKVFLECVQDMDHENMFWYRQDPGLGLRLIYFSYDVKMKEKGDIPEGYSVSREKKERFSLILESASTNQTSMYLCASSFALGTGTEAFFGQGTRLTVV.

Turning to this clone: Within the sample, other DNA sequences also encode this same CDR3. The chain is built from TRBV29-1 and TRBJ2-1; 10 nucleotides line up with TRBD2. Germline loops: CDR1 SQVTM, CDR2 ANQGSEA. With 2 bases clipped from V and 4 bases from J, the junction kept 2 bases outside the gene matches. The CDR3 runs 14 residues. This chain's CDR3 is CSVERTSGYNEQFF. DNA of the CDR3: TGCAGCGTTGAAAGGACTAGCGGATACAATGAGCAGTTCTTC.

Concerning this clone: An end of the junction differs from the germline gene, which may be a read error. The chain recombines TRBV2 with TRBJ2-7; possible D gene TRBD1, 5 bases. CDR1 is SNHLY and CDR2 is FYNNEI in the germline V gene. The CDR3 length is 12 residues. Written as DNA, the CDR3 is TGTGCCAGCAGGGAAGAAGGGGTCGAGCAGTACTTC. Protein sequence: CASREEGVEQYF. Based on the CDR3 plus reference TRBV2 and TRBJ2-7, the full variable domain is EPEVTQTPSHQVTQMGQEVILRCVPISNHLYFYWYRQILGQKVEFLVSFYNNEISEKSEIFDDQFSVERPDGSNFTLKIRSTKLEDSAMYFCASREEGVEQYFGPGTRLTVT.

J is TRBJ2-7 and V is TRBV30; 7 bases are shared with TRBD2. CDR1 is GTSNPN and CDR2 is SVGIG in the germline V gene (reference sequence). The CDR3 is 16 amino acids. V lost 6 bases to trimming and J lost 7 bases; unmatched junction nucleotides: 21. The CDR3 bases are TGTGCCTGCGAGGCGGCAGGCAGGTCTAGCGGACTGGAGCAGTACTTC. This translates into CACEAAGRSSGLEQYF.

The chain recombines TRBV19 with TRBJ2-4; 7 positions agree with TRBD1. Germline V gene sequence: CDR1 LNHDA, CDR2 SQIVND (reference sequence). The CDR3 extends over 14 amino acids. V shed 6 bases and J 2 bases; nucleotides not matched to a gene: 4. Written as DNA, the CDR3 is TGTGCCAGTAGCTCACAGGGGTCCAAAAACATTCAGTACTTC. It yields the protein CASSSQGSKNIQYF.

The chain combines TRBV2 with TRBJ2-5; 8 nucleotides line up with TRBD2. The CDR3 length is 15 residues. V shed 1 base and J 5 bases; nucleotides not matched to a gene: 6. The V gene's germline CDR1 is SNHLY and CDR2 FYNNEI. The CDR3 sequence is CASSEGAGVPETQYF. The CDR3 coding sequence is TGTGCCAGCAGTGAAGGAGCGGGAGTCCCCGAGACCCAGTACTTC.

This chain's CDR3 is CASSERGLQNSPLHF. The CDR3 DNA reads TGTGCCAGCAGTGAAAGGGGGCTACAGAATTCACCCCTCCACTTT. The rearrangement joins TRBV6-1 to TRBJ1-6; 7 nucleotides align to TRBD1. CDR1 is MNHNS and CDR2 is SASEGT in the germline V gene. V lost 2 bases to trimming and J lost 7 bases; unmatched junction nucleotides: 5. The length of the CDR3 is 15 residues.

J is TRBJ2-7 and V is TRBV6-1; D possibly corresponds to TRBD1 (6 bases). V lost 8 bases and J lost 0, with 14 bases in between. Per the germline V gene, CDR1 is MNHNS and CDR2 is SASEGT. CDR3 length equals 14 residues. The CDR3 loop is CASSQGQSSYEQYF. The CDR3 DNA reads TGTGCCAGCTCCCAGGGGCAAAGCTCCTACGAGCAGTACTTC.

The genes are TRBV28 and TRBJ2-7; 10 positions agree with TRBD1. V shed 9 bases, J shed 3 bases, and the junction held 8 bases outside the gene matches. Germline CDR1 MDHEN, CDR2 SYDVKM. The CDR3 totals 14 residues. The CDR3 sequence: CASKGQGSVYEQYF. For the CDR3, the DNA is TGTGCCAGTAAGGGACAGGGGAGTGTCTACGAGCAGTACTTC.

The chain combines TRBV15 with TRBJ2-3; no definite D call. CDR3 length equals 16 residues. Trimming removed 0 bases from V and 3 bases from J, with 13 bases in between. CDR1 and CDR2 from the germline V gene are LNHNV and YYDKDF (reference sequence). The CDR3 protein is CATSRDPSGLTDTQYF. The CDR3 DNA reads TGTGCCACCAGCAGAGATCCTTCGGGCCTAACAGATACGCAGTATTTT.

Here the CDR3 DNA reads TGCGCCAGCAGCTTGGGCAGTACGCTCTCTGGGGCCAACGTCCTGACTTTC. Residues: CASSLGSTLSGANVLTF. V is TRBV5-1 and J is TRBJ2-6; no reliable D call. Between the trimmed V and J ends, which lost 0 bases and 0 bases, there was a span of 10 bases. The CDR3 consists of 17 residues. Germline V gene sequence: CDR1 SGHRS, CDR2 YFSETQ. The full variable domain, completed using reference TRBV5-1 and TRBJ2-6, is KAGVTQTPRYLIKTRGQQVTLSCSPISGHRSVSWYQQTPGQGLQFLFEYFSETQRNKGNFPGRFSGRQFSNSRSEMNVSTLELGDSALYLCASSLGSTLSGANVLTFGAGSRLTVL.

The chain's CDR3 is CASSQGASYNEQFF. The CDR3 DNA sequence: TGTGCCAGCAGCCAGGGTGCCTCCTACAATGAGCAGTTCTTC. The chain links TRBV11-3 to TRBJ2-1, with D maybe TRBD1 (5 bases). The germline V gene has CDR1 SGHNT and CDR2 YENEEA. Trimming took off 5 bases at V and 0 bases at J, with 8 bases between the two ends. This CDR3 comprises 14 residues.

This clone was recorded once. The rearrangement uses TRBV2 and TRBJ1-5; unclear D gene. The CDR3 loop spans 12 amino acids. Per germline, CDR1 SNHLY and CDR2 FYNNEI. The V gene lost 8 bases and the J gene lost 5 bases, with 10 bases spanning the gap. In DNA form, the CDR3 reads TGTGCCAGCGGACCACGATATCAGCCCCAGCATTTT. Amino acid sequence: CASGPRYQPQHF. Supplemented by reference TRBV2 and TRBJ1-5, the full variable domain reads EPEVTQTPSHQVTQMGQEVILRCVPISNHLYFYWYRQILGQKVEFLVSFYNNEISEKSEIFDDQFSVERPDGSNFTLKIRSTKLEDSAMYFCASGPRYQPQHFGDGTRLSIL.

The chain is built from TRBV10-3 and TRBJ2-7; weak D call: TRBD1 (6 bases). The germline gives CDR1 ENHRY, CDR2 SYGVKD. CDR3 length equals 15 residues. The V end lost 10 bases, the J end lost 3 bases, and 22 bases lay between the germline ends. This chain's CDR3 is CATLDTGKAGYEQYF. The DNA for the CDR3 is TGTGCCACCCTGGACACAGGGAAAGCAGGCTACGAGCAGTACTTC.

Note on this clone: The sample contains more than one DNA sequence encoding this CDR3. This rearrangement joins TRBV9 to TRBJ2-2, with 11 bases matching TRBD2. Per germline, CDR1 SGDLS and CDR2 YYNGEE. The CDR3 length is 17 residues. V dropped 0 bases and J dropped 2; count of bases not matched to a gene: 3. This CDR3 is CASSVAGLAANTGELFF. DNA for the CDR3: TGTGCCAGCAGCGTAGCGGGACTAGCGGCTAACACCGGGGAGCTGTTTTTT.